The 15 T cell receptor beta chains listed next were all sequenced from one sample in a study of T cell clonotyping in hematopoietic cell transplantation. Repertoires were generated with immunoSEQ multiplex PCR, while TCRdb's copy carries only in-frame clones and drops some. The sample holds about 27,000 clones, approximately 94% seen once. Sequencing was done on a sample of peripheral blood mononuclear cells. These receptors were taken from a man between 50 and 59 years old in good health. Some clones in this sample may be carry-over from other donors' samples.

This clone was seen a few times. The V gene is TRBV5-1, the J gene TRBJ1-2; 7 bases fit TRBD1. The germline gives CDR1 SGHRS, CDR2 YFSETQ. CDR3 length: 14 amino acids. The V and J ends lost 4 bases and 2 bases, in that order; junction bases with no gene match: 5. As DNA, the CDR3 is TGCGCCAGCAGCCGGGACAGCGTCAACTATGGCTACACCTTC. Its protein is CASSRDSVNYGYTF.

The genes are TRBV11-2 and TRBJ2-2; D remains unclear. There are 11 residues in the CDR3. The germline gives CDR1 SGHAT, CDR2 FQNNGV. Trimming took 11 bases from V and 4 from J, leaving 8 bases between them. The CDR3 DNA reads as TGTGCCCTTAGAAGCACCGGGGAGCTGTTTTTT. Amino acids: CALRSTGELFF.

The V gene is TRBV5-1, the J gene TRBJ1-2, with TRBD1 as a possible D gene (6 bases). The V end lost 4 bases, the J end lost 5 bases, and 18 bases lay between the germline ends. CDR1 and CDR2 from the germline V gene are SGHRS and YFSETQ. The CDR3 is made up of 15 amino acids. The CDR3 nucleotides are TGCGCCAGCAGCCCAACGGGGGGGGCGCCGTATGGCTACACCTTC. It specifies CASSPTGGAPYGYTF.

The V and J genes are TRBV4-1 and TRBJ1-3, with 8 nucleotides matching TRBD1. CDR1 MGHRA and CDR2 YSYEKL come from the germline V gene. The V gene end was trimmed by 1 base and the J gene end by 3 bases; junction bases not matched to a gene: 2. CDR3 size: 15 residues. CDR3 sequence (DNA): TGCGCCAGCAGCCAAGGAGGGACAGGTGGAAACACCATATATTTT. Amino acid sequence: CASSQGGTGGNTIYF.

The chain couples TRBV14 to TRBJ2-7, with D possibly TRBD1 on 6 matching bases. V was pared by 1 base and J by 0 bases, with 13 bases between. This CDR3 contains 16 residues. CDR1 and CDR2 (germline): SGHDN, FVKESK. The CDR3 nucleotides are TGTGCCAGCAGCCAAGTCCCCGGGACAACCTCCTACGAGCAGTACTTC. This sequence encodes CASSQVPGTTSYEQYF.

The sample holds one count of this clone. This chain uses TRBV7-6 with TRBJ1-1; 7 bases match TRBD1. V lost 5 bases, J lost 0 bases, and 9 bases stayed unmatched. Germline values: CDR1 SGHVS, CDR2 FNYEAQ. The CDR3 has 16 amino acids. The CDR3 sequence: CASSAEQGSMNTEAFF. CDR3 DNA sequence: TGTGCCAGCAGCGCCGAACAGGGGTCCATGAACACTGAAGCTTTCTTT.

The chain links TRBV4-1 to TRBJ2-7; D may correspond to TRBD1 or TRBD2 (5 bases each). The length of the CDR3 is 17 residues. The germline CDR1 and CDR2 sequences are MGHRA and YSYEKL. Between the trimmed V and J ends, which lost 0 bases and 2 bases, there was a span of 17 bases. CDR3 sequence: CASSQDSGRGFPYEQYF. As DNA, the CDR3 is TGCGCCAGCAGCCAAGATAGTGGTCGGGGCTTCCCCTACGAGCAGTACTTC.

Note on this clone: A junction boundary mismatches the germline segment, possibly from a read error. The chain is built from TRBV7-9 and TRBJ1-6; D is uncertain. Germline values: CDR1 SEHNR, CDR2 FQNEAQ (reference sequence). The CDR3 runs 14 residues. The CDR3 spells CASNLEQYNSPLHF. For the CDR3, the DNA is TGTGCCAGCAACTTAGAACAGTATAATTCACCCCTCCACTTT.

The chain combines TRBV14 with TRBJ1-1; D call uncertain. Germline values: CDR1 SGHDN, CDR2 FVKESK. The CDR3 is 14 amino acids. V dropped 4 bases and J dropped 2 bases, with 11 bases sitting between them. This CDR3 is CASSRGPANTEAFF. The CDR3 DNA reads as TGTGCCAGCAGCCGAGGGCCAGCAAACACTGAAGCTTTCTTT.

The sample holds one count of this clone. V and J are TRBV29-1 and TRBJ1-2; tentatively, D is TRBD1 (6 bases). V shed 5 bases and J shed 7 bases, with 20 bases lying between them. From germline, CDR1 is SQVTM and CDR2 ANQGSEA. CDR3 size: 14 residues. The CDR3 reads CSVSWDTGRTGYTF. The CDR3 nucleotides are TGCAGCGTTTCTTGGGACACAGGTCGGACTGGCTACACCTTC.

This clone turned up a few times. The chain carries TRBV6-5 and TRBJ2-5; D is possibly TRBD1 or TRBD2 (5 bases each). Germline CDR1 MNHEY, CDR2 SVGAGI. Trimming cost V 1 base and J 1 base, with 7 bases left between them. The CDR3 sequence is 14 residues long. CDR3 coding DNA: TGTGCCAGCAGTTACTTTGGGGGCCAAGAGACCCAGTACTTC. Protein: CASSYFGGQETQYF.

The J gene is TRBJ2-2, the V gene TRBV7-2; 8 bases fit TRBD2. The V gene's germline CDR1 is SGHTA and CDR2 FQGNSA. This CDR3 contains 16 residues. J was trimmed by 3 bases and V by 1 base; bases with no gene match: 4. The CDR3 sequence is CASSLDSSGYTGELFF. For the CDR3, the DNA is TGTGCCAGCAGCTTAGACTCTAGCGGGTACACCGGGGAGCTGTTTTTT.

The chain joins TRBV19 to TRBJ2-7; D unresolved. CDR3 length: 15 amino acids. Trimming stripped 8 bases from V and 0 bases from J, with 17 bases between. Germline CDR1 reads LNHDA; CDR2 reads SQIVND (reference sequence). CDR3 DNA sequence: TGTGCCAGTGGTAGTTCTCGCGGATCCTCCTACGAGCAGTACTTC. Translated: CASGSSRGSSYEQYF.

The chain carries TRBV19 and TRBJ2-7, with 8 bases matching TRBD1. Trimming at V came to 8 bases and at J to 4 bases, leaving 10 bases not matched to a gene. The CDR3 extends over 14 amino acids. Germline V lookup: CDR1 LNHDA, CDR2 SQIVND (reference sequence). CDR3 region: CASGEGQGAYEQYF. The CDR3 region has the DNA TGTGCCAGTGGAGAGGGGCAGGGGGCTTACGAGCAGTACTTC.

The V gene is TRBV7-2, the J gene TRBJ1-5, with D uncertain. Looked up from germline, CDR1 is SGHTA and CDR2 is FQGNSA. CDR3 length: 14 amino acids. V gave up 5 bases and J gave up 2 bases, with 10 bases separating them. This CDR3 is CASSPRIGNQPQHF. The CDR3 coding sequence is TGTGCCAGCAGCCCCCGAATAGGCAATCAGCCCCAGCATTTT. Looking up the rest from reference TRBV7-2 and TRBJ1-5 gives the full variable domain: GAGVSQSPSNKVTEKGKDVELRCDPISGHTALYWYRQSLGQGLEFLIYFQGNSAPDKSGLPSDRFSAERTGGSVSTLTIQRTQQEDSAVYLCASSPRIGNQPQHFGDGTRLSIL.